A single sample is the source of the 9 T cell receptor beta chains below, sequenced in a study of neurological immune-mediated disorders. Time point noted: longitudinal time-point 2. TCRdb analysed the 5' RACE reads with MiXCR anew, one entry per CDR3 protein. The sample records tens of thousands of distinct CDR3 sequences, approximately 13% being singletons. Sequencing used PBMCs. The source is a female donor with HTLV-1-associated myelopathy (HAM/TSP).

This clonotype has ten or more counts. The chain recombines TRBV9 with TRBJ2-3, with no clear D. The CDR3 is 12 residues long. CDR1 is SGDLS and CDR2 is YYNGEE in the germline V gene. V was shortened by 1 base and J by 3 bases, with 3 bases between the two germline ends. In nucleotides, the CDR3 is TGTGCCAGCAGCGTAACAACAGATACGCAGTATTTT. Translating it yields CASSVTTDTQYF. Supplemented by reference TRBV9 and TRBJ2-3, the full variable domain reads DSGVTQTPKHLITATGQRVTLRCSPRSGDLSVYWYQQSLDQGLQFLIQYYNGEERAKGNILERFSAQQFPDLHSELNLSSLELGDSALYFCASSVTTDTQYFGPGTRLTVL.

There are a few counts of this clonotype. The chain couples TRBV16 to TRBJ1-1, with D tentatively TRBD1 (6 bases). The CDR3 totals 17 residues. Looked up from germline, CDR1 is KGHSY and CDR2 is FQNENV. V lost 6 bases to trimming and J lost 1 base, with 21 bases between them. CDR3 bases: TGTGCCAGCAGATCATTCTTACAGGGAGGAACGAACACTGAAGCTTTCTTT. Its protein is CASRSFLQGGTNTEAFF.

This clonotype was detected many times. V and J are TRBV5-5 and TRBJ1-2; D remains unclear. CDR1 is SGHKS and CDR2 is YYEKEE in the germline V gene (reference sequence). The CDR3 loop spans 17 amino acids. Trimming stripped 2 bases from V and 1 base from J, with 18 bases between. DNA for the CDR3: TGTGCCAGCAGCTTCCAGCGTCTACCGGACCTTAACTATGGCTACACCTTC. It encodes CASSFQRLPDLNYGYTF.

The sample holds many counts of this clonotype. J is TRBJ2-6 and V is TRBV6-5, with a tentative D call TRBD1 (5 bases). The V end lost 3 bases, the J end lost 0 bases, and 15 bases lay between the germline ends. Germline CDR1 MNHEY, CDR2 SVGAGI. The CDR3 has 18 amino acids. CDR3 amino acids: CASSYIHRSFSGANVLTF. The CDR3 bases are TGTGCCAGCAGTTATATCCACAGGTCATTCTCTGGGGCCAACGTCCTGACTTTC.

Note on this clonotype: A much larger clonotype is one base distant, so this may be a read error. V is TRBV5-1 and J is TRBJ1-3; D uncertain. Trimming stripped 9 bases from V and 5 bases from J, with 6 bases between. The CDR3 sequence is 10 residues long. Per germline, CDR1 SGHRS and CDR2 YFSETQ. The CDR3 coding sequence is TGCGCCAACAAAAGAAACACCATATATTTT. Translated, it gives CANKRNTIYF.

This clonotype was seen many times. The rearrangement joins TRBV5-1 to TRBJ1-1, with 9 bases lining up with TRBD1. CDR3 size: 14 residues. Germline V gene lookup returns CDR1 SGHRS and CDR2 YFSETQ. V was pared by 5 bases and J by 3 bases, with 5 bases of the junction left unmatched. The CDR3 protein is CASRQGAADTEAFF. CDR3 nucleotides: TGCGCCAGCAGACAGGGGGCGGCGGACACTGAAGCTTTCTTT.

The table lists this clonotype with many counts. V is TRBV4-1 and J is TRBJ2-3; the match to TRBD2 covers 13 bases. Germline-derived CDR1 and CDR2 are MGHRA and YSYEKL. The V and J ends lost 7 bases and 4 bases, in that order; junction bases with no gene match: 8. The CDR3 contains 16 residues. CDR3 DNA sequence: TGCGCCAGCAAGTCGACTAGCGGGGGGTGGGCAGATACGCAGTATTTT. Encoded protein: CASKSTSGGWADTQYF.

This clonotype was found many times. The CDR3 loop reads CASSLDPGGTTEAFF. CDR3 DNA: TGCGCCAGCAGCTTAGATCCCGGGGGCACGACTGAAGCTTTCTTT. This chain uses TRBV5-1 with TRBJ1-1; possibly TRBD1 for D (6 bases). Germline CDR1 SGHRS, CDR2 YFSETQ. V lost 2 bases and J lost 5, with 16 bases in between. This CDR3 is 15 amino acids long.

This clonotype was seen repeatedly, ten times or more. The chain combines TRBV28 with TRBJ2-1; the D call may be TRBD1 or TRBD2 (5 bases each). V lost 3 bases, J lost 7 bases, and 13 bases lay in between. This CDR3 is 14 amino acids long. Germline assignment: CDR1 MDHEN and CDR2 SYDVKM. The CDR3 sequence: CASSFTGPGNEQFF. For the CDR3, the DNA is TGTGCCAGCAGTTTTACGGGGCCGGGGAATGAGCAGTTCTTC.